This TCR beta chain is from a study of CD8 T cells in ankylosing spondylitis. This clonotype came up many times. What it binds is not known. Findings of the study overall: A motif in TCR beta, a set of about eight highly homologous variants, appeared characteristic of ankylosing spondylitis blood.

TCRdb recomputed calls from the 5' RACE reads with MiXCR, one row per CDR3 protein. Here the sample spans some 450,000 distinct CDR3 sequences, 15% to 20% being singletons. Trimming left V 5 bases short and J 1 base short, with 8 bases between. The germline CDR1 and CDR2 sequences are MGHRA and YSYEKL. The CDR3 length is 13 residues. The sequencing input was blood, either unsorted or a sorted T cell fraction (not recorded which). This clonotype was obtained from a male donor with ankylosing spondylitis. The chain has TRBV4-1 and TRBJ1-1; D gene unclear. The CDR3 sequence: CASSSQENTEAFF. CDR3 nucleotides: TGCGCCAGCAGCTCCCAGGAGAACACTGAAGCTTTCTTT.